This T cell receptor (beta chain) was recorded in a study of blood T cell repertoires in COVID-19. Study information: In each case, the material was cDNA or gDNA derived from T cells, B-cell-depleted T cells, or PBMCs.

The assay was immunoSEQ multiplex PCR, and TCRdb's table has in-frame clones only and misses some. The repertoire consists of roughly 380,000 clones, with about 80% occurring once and the leading ten covering 0.85% to 1.3%. This receptor was obtained from a human donor with acute or convalescent COVID-19. The donor label of this sample is uncertain. Sequencing was performed on peripheral blood.

Here the CDR3 reads CASSITGRTAYEQYF. CDR3 sequence (DNA): TGTGCCAGTAGTATTACGGGAAGAACGGCCTACGAGCAGTACTTC. The V and J genes are TRBV19 and TRBJ2-7, with D possibly TRBD2 on 5 matching bases. In germline, CDR1 is LNHDA, CDR2 SQIVND (reference sequence). CDR3 size: 15 residues. Trimming took 3 bases from V and 2 from J, leaving 14 bases between them.